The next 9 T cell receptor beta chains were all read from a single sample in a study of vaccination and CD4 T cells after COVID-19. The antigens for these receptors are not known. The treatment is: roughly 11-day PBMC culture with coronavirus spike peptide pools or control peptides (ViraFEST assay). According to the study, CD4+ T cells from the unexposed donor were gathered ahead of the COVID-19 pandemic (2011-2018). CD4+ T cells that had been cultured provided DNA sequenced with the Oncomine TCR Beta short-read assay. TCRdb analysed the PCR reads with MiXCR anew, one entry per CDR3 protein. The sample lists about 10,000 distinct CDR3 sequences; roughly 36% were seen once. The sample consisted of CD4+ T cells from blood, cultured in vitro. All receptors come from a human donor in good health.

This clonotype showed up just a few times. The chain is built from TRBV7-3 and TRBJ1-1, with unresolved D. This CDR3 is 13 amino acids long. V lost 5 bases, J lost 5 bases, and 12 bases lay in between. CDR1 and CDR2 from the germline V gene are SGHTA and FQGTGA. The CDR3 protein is CASSQLSGTEAFF. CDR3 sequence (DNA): TGTGCCAGCAGCCAACTTTCGGGGACTGAAGCTTTCTTT. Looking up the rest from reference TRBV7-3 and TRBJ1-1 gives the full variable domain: GAGVSQTPSNKVTEKGKYVELRCDPISGHTALYWYRQSLGQGPEFLIYFQGTGAADDSGLPNDRFFAVRPEGSVSTLKIQRTERGDSAVYLCASSQLSGTEAFFGQGTRLTVV.

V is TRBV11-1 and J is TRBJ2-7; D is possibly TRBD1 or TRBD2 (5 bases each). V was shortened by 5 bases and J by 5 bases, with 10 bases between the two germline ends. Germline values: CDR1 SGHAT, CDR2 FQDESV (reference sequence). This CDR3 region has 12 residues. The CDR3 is CASSRDLDEQYF. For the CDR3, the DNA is TGTGCCAGCAGCCGGGACCTCGACGAGCAGTACTTC.

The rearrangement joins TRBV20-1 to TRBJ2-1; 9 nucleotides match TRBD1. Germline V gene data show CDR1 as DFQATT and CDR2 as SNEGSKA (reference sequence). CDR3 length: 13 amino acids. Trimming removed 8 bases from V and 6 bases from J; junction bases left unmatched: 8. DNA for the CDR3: TGCAGTCCCCGGGACAGGGTTTTCAATGAGCAGTTCTTC. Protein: CSPRDRVFNEQFF.

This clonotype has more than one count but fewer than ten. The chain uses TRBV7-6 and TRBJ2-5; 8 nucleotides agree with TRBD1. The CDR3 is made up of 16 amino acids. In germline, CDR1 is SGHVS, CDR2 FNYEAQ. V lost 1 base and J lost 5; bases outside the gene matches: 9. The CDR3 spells CASSLGAGGASETQYF. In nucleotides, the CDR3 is TGTGCCAGCAGCTTAGGTGCAGGGGGCGCTTCGGAGACCCAGTACTTC.

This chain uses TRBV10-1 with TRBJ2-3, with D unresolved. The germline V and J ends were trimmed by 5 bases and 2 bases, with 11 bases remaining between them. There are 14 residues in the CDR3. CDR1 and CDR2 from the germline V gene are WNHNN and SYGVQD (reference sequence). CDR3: CASSRGGITDTQYF. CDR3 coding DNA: TGCGCCAGCAGTAGAGGTGGAATCACAGATACGCAGTATTTT.

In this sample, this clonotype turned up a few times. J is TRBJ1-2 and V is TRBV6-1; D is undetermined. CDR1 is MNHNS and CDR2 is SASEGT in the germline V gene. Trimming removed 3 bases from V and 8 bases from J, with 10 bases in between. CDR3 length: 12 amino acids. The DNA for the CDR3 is TGTGCCAGCAGTGAGTCTCTTAAAGGCTACACCTTC. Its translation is CASSESLKGYTF.

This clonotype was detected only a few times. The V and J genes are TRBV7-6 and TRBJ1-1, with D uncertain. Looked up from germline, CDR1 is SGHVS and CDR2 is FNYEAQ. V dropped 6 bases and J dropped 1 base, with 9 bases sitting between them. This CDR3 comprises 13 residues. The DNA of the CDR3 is TGTGCCAGCAGTCGTGAAGAGAACACTGAAGCTTTCTTT. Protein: CASSREENTEAFF.

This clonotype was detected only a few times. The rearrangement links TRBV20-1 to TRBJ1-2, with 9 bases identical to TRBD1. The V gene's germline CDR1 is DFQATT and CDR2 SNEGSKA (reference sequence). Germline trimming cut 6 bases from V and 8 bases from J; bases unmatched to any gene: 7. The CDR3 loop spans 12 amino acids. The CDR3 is CSAYTGGWGYTF. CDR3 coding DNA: TGCAGTGCCTACACAGGGGGCTGGGGCTACACCTTC.

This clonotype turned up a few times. The CDR3 DNA sequence: TGTGCCAGCAGCTTGGGACAGGTTACAGATACGCAGTATTTT. Its translation is CASSLGQVTDTQYF. This rearrangement joins TRBV7-3 to TRBJ2-3; 8 bases are shared with TRBD1. This CDR3 spans 14 amino acids. V was clipped by 3 bases and J by 3 bases; unmatched bases: 2. Germline CDR1 reads SGHTA; CDR2 reads FQGTGA.